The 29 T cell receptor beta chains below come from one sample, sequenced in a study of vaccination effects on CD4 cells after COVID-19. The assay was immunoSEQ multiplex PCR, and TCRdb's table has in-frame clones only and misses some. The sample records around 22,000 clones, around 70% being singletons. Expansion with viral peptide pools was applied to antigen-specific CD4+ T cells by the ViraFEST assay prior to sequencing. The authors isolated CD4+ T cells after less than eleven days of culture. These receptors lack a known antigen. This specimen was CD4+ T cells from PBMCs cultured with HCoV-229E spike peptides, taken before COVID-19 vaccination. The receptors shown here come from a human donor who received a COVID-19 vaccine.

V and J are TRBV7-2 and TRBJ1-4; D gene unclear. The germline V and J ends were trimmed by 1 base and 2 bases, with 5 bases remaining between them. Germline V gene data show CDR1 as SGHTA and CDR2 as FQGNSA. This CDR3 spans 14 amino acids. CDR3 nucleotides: TGTGCCAGCAGCTTAGACGGGACTAATGAAAAACTGTTTTTT. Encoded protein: CASSLDGTNEKLFF.

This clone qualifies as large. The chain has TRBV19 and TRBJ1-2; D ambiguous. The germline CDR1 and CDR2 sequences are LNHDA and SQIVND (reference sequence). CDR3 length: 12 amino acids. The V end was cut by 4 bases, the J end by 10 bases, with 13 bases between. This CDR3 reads CASSTPLTFYTF. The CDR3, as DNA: TGTGCCAGTAGTACGCCCCTGACATTCTACACCTTC.

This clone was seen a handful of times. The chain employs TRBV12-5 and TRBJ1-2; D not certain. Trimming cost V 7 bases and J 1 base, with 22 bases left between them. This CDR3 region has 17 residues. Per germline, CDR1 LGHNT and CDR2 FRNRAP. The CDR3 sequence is CASASSAVGEINYGYTF. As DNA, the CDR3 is TGTGCTAGTGCCTCATCGGCGGTTGGGGAAATTAACTATGGCTACACCTTC.

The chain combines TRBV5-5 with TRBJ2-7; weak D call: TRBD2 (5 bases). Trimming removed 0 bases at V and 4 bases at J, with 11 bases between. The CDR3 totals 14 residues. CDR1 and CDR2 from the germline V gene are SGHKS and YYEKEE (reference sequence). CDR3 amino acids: CASSLEILGYEQYF. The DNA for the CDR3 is TGTGCCAGCAGCTTGGAAATACTAGGTTACGAGCAGTACTTC.

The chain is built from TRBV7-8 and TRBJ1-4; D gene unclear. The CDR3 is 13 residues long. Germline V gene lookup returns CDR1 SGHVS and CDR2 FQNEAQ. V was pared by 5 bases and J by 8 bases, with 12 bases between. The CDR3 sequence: CASSSGLPEKLFF. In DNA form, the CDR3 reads TGTGCCAGCAGCAGCGGACTGCCCGAAAAACTGTTTTTT.

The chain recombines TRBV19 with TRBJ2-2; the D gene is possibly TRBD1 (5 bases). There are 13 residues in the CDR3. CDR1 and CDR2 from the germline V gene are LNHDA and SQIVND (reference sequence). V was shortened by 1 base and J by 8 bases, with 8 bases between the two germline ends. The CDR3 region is CASSIGGWGELFF. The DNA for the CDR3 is TGTGCCAGTAGTATAGGGGGCTGGGGGGAGCTGTTTTTT.

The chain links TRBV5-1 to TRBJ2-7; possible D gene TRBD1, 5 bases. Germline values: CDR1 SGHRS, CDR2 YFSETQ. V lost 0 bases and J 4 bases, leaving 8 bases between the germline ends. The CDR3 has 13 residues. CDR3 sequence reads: CASSLATAYEQYF. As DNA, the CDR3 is TGCGCCAGCAGCTTGGCGACAGCATACGAGCAGTACTTC.

The CDR3 spells CASRAKRTGGREEEKLFF. The DNA for the CDR3 is TGCGCCAGCAGAGCCAAGAGGACAGGGGGAAGGGAGGAGGAAAAACTGTTTTTT. The chain uses TRBV4-1 and TRBJ1-4; 10 bases fit TRBD1. Trimming removed 6 bases from V and 8 bases from J; junction bases left unmatched: 18. Germline V CDR1 and CDR2: MGHRA, YSYEKL. The CDR3 sequence is 18 residues long.

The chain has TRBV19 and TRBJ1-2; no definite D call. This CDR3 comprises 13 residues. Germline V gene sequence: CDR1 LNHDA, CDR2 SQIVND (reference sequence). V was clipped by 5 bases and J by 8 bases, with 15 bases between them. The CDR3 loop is CASSWGTSGGYTF. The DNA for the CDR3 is TGTGCCAGTAGTTGGGGTACCTCTGGCGGCTACACCTTC.

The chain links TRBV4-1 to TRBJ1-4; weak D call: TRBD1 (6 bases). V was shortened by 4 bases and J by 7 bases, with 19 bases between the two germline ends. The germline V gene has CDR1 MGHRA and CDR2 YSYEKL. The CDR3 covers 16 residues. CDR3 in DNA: TGCGCCAGCAGCCGTATCAAAGGGGGTGGTCGTGAAAAACTGTTTTTT. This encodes CASSRIKGGGREKLFF.

The CDR3 here is CASNHGARGEKLFF. CDR3 DNA: TGTGCCAGCAACCATGGGGCTCGCGGTGAAAAACTGTTTTTT. The V call is TRBV11-1, the J call TRBJ1-4, with D possibly matching TRBD1 (5 bases). V lost 7 bases and J lost 7, with 16 bases in between. The CDR3 runs to 14 residues. Germline CDR1 is SGHAT and CDR2 is FQDESV (reference sequence).

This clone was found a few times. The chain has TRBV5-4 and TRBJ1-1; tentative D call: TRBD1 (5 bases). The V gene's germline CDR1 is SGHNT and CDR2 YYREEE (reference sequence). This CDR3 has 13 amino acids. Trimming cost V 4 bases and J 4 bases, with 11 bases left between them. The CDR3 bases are TGTGCCAGCAGCCTGAAAGGGACCACTGAAGCTTTCTTT. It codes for CASSLKGTTEAFF.

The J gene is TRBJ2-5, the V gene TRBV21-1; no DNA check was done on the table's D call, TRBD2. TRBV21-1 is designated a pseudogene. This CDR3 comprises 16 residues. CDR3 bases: TGTGCCATCATAGAGGGACTAGCGGGGGGGAAGAAGACCCAGTACTTC. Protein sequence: CAIIEGLAGGKKTQYF.

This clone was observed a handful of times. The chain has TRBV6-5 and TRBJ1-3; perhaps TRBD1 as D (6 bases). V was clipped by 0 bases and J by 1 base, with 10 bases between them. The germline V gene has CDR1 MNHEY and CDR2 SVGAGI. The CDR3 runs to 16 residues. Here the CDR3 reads CASSYSGDRSGNTIYF. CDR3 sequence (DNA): TGTGCCAGCAGTTACTCCGGCGACAGGTCTGGAAACACCATATATTTT.

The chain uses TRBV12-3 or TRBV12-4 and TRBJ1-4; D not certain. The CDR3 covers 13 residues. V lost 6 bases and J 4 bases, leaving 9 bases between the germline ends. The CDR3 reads CASSRLGNEKLFF. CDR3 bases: TGTGCCAGCAGCAGGCTGGGTAATGAAAAACTGTTTTTT.

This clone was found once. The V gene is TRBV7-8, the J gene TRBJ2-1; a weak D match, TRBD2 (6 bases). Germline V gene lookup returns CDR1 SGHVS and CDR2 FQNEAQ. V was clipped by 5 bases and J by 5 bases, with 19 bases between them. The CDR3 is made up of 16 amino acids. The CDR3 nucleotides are TGTGCCAGCAGCCCAGGACTATTCAAACGCAACAATGAGCAGTTCTTC. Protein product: CASSPGLFKRNNEQFF.

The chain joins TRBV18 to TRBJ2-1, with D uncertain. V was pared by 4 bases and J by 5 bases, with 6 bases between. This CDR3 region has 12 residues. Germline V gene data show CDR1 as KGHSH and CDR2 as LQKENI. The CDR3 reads CASSLNHNEQFF. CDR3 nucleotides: TGTGCCAGCTCACTCAACCACAATGAGCAGTTCTTC.

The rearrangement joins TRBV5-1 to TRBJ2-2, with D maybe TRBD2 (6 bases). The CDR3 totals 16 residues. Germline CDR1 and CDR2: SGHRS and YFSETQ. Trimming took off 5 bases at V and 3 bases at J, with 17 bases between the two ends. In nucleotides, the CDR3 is TGCGCCAGCAGGGAGATGGGGGGTCTATACACCGGGGAGCTGTTTTTT. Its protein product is CASREMGGLYTGELFF.

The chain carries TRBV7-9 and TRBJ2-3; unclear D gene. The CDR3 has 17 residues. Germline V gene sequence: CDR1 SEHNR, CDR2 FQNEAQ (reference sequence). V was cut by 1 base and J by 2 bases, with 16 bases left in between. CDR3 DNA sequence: TGTGCCAGCAGCTTAGGGTCGCGAAACCTGCACACAGATACGCAGTATTTT. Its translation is CASSLGSRNLHTDTQYF.

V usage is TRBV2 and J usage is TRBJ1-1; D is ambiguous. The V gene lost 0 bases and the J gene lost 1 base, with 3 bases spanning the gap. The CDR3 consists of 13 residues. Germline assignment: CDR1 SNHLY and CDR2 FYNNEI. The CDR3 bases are TGTGCCAGCAGTGAAGCCAGGAACACTGAAGCTTTCTTT. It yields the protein CASSEARNTEAFF.

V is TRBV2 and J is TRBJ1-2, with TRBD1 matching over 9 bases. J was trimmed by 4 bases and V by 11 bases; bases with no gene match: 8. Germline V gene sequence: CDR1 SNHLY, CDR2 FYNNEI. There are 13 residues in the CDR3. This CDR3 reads CAVGTGFFYGYTF. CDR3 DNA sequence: TGTGCCGTCGGGACAGGGTTTTTCTATGGCTACACCTTC.

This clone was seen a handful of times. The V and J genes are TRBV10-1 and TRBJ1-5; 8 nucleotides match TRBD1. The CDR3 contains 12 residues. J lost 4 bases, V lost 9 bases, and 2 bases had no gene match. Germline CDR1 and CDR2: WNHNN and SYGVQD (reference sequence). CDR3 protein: CARTGDNQPQHF. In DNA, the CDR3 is TGCGCCAGGACAGGGGATAATCAGCCCCAGCATTTT.

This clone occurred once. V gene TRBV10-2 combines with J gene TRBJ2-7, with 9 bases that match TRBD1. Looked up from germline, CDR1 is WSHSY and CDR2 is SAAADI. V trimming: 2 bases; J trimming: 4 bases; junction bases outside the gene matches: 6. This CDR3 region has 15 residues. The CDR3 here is CASSETQGALYEQYF. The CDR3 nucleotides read TGCGCCAGCAGTGAGACACAGGGGGCTCTATACGAGCAGTACTTC.

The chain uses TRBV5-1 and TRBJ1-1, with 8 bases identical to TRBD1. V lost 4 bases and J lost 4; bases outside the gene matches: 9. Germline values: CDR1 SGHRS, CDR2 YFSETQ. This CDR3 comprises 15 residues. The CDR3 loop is CASSLGQGGGTEAFF. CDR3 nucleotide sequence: TGCGCCAGCAGCCTAGGACAGGGTGGGGGCACTGAAGCTTTCTTT.

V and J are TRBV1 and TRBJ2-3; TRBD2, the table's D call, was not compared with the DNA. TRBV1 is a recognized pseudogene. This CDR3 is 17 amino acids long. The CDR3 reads CTSSPPGTSAGTDTQYF. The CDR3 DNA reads TGCACCAGCAGCCCACCCGGGACTAGCGCCGGCACAGATACGCAGTATTTT.

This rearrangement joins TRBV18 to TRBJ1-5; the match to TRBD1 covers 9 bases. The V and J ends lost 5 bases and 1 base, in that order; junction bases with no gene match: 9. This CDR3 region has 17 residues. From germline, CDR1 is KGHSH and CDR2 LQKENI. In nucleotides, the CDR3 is TGTGCCAGCTCAAACAGGGGACAGGGTTTAAGCAATCAGCCCCAGCATTTT. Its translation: CASSNRGQGLSNQPQHF.

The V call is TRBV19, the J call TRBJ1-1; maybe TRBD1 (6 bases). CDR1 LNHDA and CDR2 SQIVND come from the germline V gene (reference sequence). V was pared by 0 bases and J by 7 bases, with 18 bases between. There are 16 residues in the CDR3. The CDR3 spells CASSIDWTVRGNEAFF. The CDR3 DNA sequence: TGTGCCAGTAGTATAGATTGGACAGTAAGGGGGAATGAAGCTTTCTTT.

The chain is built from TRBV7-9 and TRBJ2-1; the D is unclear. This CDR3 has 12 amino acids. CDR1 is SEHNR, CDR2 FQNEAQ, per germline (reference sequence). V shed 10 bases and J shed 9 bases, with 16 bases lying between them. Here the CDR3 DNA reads TGTGCCATTAGGCCCTATTTGAGTGAGCAGTTCTTC. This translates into CAIRPYLSEQFF.

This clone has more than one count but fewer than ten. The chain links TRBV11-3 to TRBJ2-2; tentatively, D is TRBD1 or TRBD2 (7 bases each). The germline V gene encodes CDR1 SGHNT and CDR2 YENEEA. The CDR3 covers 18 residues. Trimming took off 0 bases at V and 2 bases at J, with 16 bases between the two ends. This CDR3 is CASSLDQGGTLNTGELFF. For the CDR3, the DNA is TGTGCCAGCAGCTTAGATCAGGGGGGGACCCTAAACACCGGGGAGCTGTTTTTT.